The 3 T cell receptor beta chains below all came from one sample that was sequenced in a study of cytomegalovirus exposure and HLA in healthy donors. PCR used 60 Vbeta primers and 13 Jbeta primers. Using immunoSEQ multiplex PCR, the repertoire was profiled, and TCRdb retains in-frame clones only, with some absent. Recorded for this sample: around 88,000 clones. The sample comprised PBMCs. These receptor sequences come from a girl under 18 in good health and CMV-seropositive.

The chain uses TRBV4-1 and TRBJ1-4, with D unresolved. The germline V gene encodes CDR1 MGHRA and CDR2 YSYEKL. V dropped 1 base and J dropped 7 bases, with 7 bases sitting between them. CDR3 length equals 13 residues. CDR3 amino acids: CASSQAPGEKLFF. CDR3 coding DNA: TGCGCCAGCAGCCAAGCCCCAGGTGAAAAACTGTTTTTT.

Comments on this clone: The junction departs from the called germline gene at one end, perhaps through a read error. The rearrangement uses TRBV6-5 and TRBJ1-1; D gene unclear. This CDR3 has 13 residues. Germline V gene sequence: CDR1 MNHEY, CDR2 SVGAGI. The CDR3 nucleotides read TGTGCCAGCAGTTACTCACAGAACACTGAAGATTTCTTT. Its translation is CASSYSQNTEDFF.

This rearrangement joins TRBV4-1 to TRBJ2-3, with D unresolved. The V end was cut by 0 bases, the J end by 5 bases, with 6 bases between. The CDR3 sequence is 13 residues long. Germline V gene sequence: CDR1 MGHRA, CDR2 YSYEKL. The CDR3 loop reads CASSQETEDTQYF. CDR3 nucleotide sequence: TGCGCCAGCAGCCAAGAGACTGAAGATACGCAGTATTTT.